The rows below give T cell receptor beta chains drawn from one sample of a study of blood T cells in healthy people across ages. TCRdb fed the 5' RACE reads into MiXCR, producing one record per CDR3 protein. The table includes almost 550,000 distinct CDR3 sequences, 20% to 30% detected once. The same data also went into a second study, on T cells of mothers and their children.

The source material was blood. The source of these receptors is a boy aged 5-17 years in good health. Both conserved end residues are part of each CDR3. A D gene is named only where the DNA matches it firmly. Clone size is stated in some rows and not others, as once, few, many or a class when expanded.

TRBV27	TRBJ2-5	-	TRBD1	CASIDRAKTQYF	TGTGCCAGCATCGACAGGGCGAAGACCCAGTACTTC
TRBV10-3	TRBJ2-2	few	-	CAISERTHTGELFF	TGTGCCATCAGTGAACGGACCCACACCGGGGAGCTGTTTTTT
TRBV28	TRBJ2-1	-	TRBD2	CASSFRLAGGNEQFF	TGTGCCAGCAGTTTTAGACTAGCGGGAGGCAATGAGCAGTTCTTC
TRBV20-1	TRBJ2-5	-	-	CSARDFTGKETQYF	TGCAGTGCTAGAGATTTCACGGGAAAAGAGACCCAGTACTTC
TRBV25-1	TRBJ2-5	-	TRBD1	CASTRGQGFGETQYF	TGTGCCAGCACCCGGGGACAGGGGTTTGGGGAGACCCAGTACTTC
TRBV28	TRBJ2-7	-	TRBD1	CASSLWTGGSEQYF	TGTGCCAGCAGTTTATGGACAGGGGGGAGCGAGCAGTACTTC
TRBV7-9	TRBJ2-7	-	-	CASSLGRVSSSYEQYF	TGTGCCAGCAGCTTAGGTCGGGTTTCGAGCTCCTACGAGCAGTACTTC
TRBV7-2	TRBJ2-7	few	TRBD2	CASSLVFSGGRGVYEQYF	TGTGCCAGCAGCTTAGTCTTTTCTGGCGGGAGGGGGGTCTACGAGCAGTACTTC
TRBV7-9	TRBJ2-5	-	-	CASGLLETQYF	TGTGCCAGCGGACTATTAGAGACCCAGTACTTC
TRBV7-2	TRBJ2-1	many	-	CASSLGSYNEQFF	TGTGCCAGCAGCTTAGGCTCCTACAATGAGCAGTTCTTC
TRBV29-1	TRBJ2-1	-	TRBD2	CSVSASGSTDEQFF	TGCAGCGTTTCGGCTAGCGGGAGTACTGATGAGCAGTTCTTC
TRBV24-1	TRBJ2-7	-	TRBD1	CATSDPGTGELNHEQYF	TGTGCCACCAGTGATCCCGGGACAGGGGAATTGAACCACGAGCAGTACTTC
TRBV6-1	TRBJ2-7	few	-	CASSEARTYEQYF	TGTGCCAGCAGTGAAGCGCGGACCTACGAGCAGTACTTC
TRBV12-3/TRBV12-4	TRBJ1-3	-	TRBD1	CASNPGQGPGNTIYF	TGTGCCAGCAATCCGGGACAGGGGCCTGGAAACACCATATATTTT
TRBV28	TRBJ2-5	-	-	CASSFGRDRETQYF	TGTGCCAGCAGTTTCGGACGGGACCGGGAGACCCAGTACTTC
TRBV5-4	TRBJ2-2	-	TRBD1	CASSLTGGTGELFF	TGTGCCAGCAGCTTGACAGGGGGCACCGGGGAGCTGTTTTTT
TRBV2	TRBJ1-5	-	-	CASSEGPGYLNQPQHF	TGTGCCAGCAGTGAGGGGCCTGGTTATCTCAATCAGCCCCAGCATTTT
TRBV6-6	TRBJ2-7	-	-	CASGTNYEQYF	TGTGCCAGCGGTACAAACTACGAGCAGTACTTC
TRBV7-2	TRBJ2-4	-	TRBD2	CASSLGGLAGVTKNIQYF	TGTGCCAGCAGCTTAGGGGGACTAGCGGGAGTTACCAAAAACATTCAGTACTTC
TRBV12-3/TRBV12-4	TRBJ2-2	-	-	CASNSQPDAGELFF	TGTGCCAGCAATTCGCAGCCGGACGCCGGGGAGCTGTTTTTT
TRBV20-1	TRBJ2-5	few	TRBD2	CSALLAGVYQETQYF	TGCAGTGCACTACTAGCGGGGGTGTACCAAGAGACCCAGTACTTC
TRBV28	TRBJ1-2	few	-	CASSSSLYGYTF	TGTGCCAGCAGTTCCAGTCTCTATGGCTACACCTTC
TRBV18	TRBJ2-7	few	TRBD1	CASSPPGGQGIEQYF	TGTGCCAGCTCACCCCCGGGGGGACAGGGGATCGAGCAGTACTTC
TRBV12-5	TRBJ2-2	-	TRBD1	CASGLVLLGGNTGELFF	TGTGCTAGTGGTTTGGTACTTTTAGGGGGCAACACCGGGGAGCTGTTTTTT
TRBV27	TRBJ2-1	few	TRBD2	CASSLLTSGGRNNEQFF	TGTGCCAGCAGTTTGTTGACTAGCGGGGGGCGCAACAATGAGCAGTTCTTC
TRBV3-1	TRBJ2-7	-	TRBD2	CASSWREISYEQYF	TGTGCCAGCAGTTGGCGGGAGATTAGTTACGAGCAGTACTTC
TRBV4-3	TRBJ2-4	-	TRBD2	CASSQVREGWAKNIQYF	TGCGCCAGCAGCCAAGTTCGGGAGGGGTGGGCCAAAAACATTCAGTACTTC